This TCR beta chain derives from a study of graft-versus-host responses after intestinal transplantation. Study summary: Multivisceral, liver-intestinal, or isolated intestinal grafts went to recipients.

Some clones are missing from TCRdb's copy, which holds only in-frame ones; the method was immunoSEQ multiplex PCR. The sample lists around 99,000 clones, roughly 89% occurring once. Points from the study as a whole: Marrow from the recipient contained GvH clones, some of which had appeared first in ileum or blood.

V dropped 8 bases and J dropped 3; count of bases not matched to a gene: 2. Germline V gene sequence: CDR1 MDHEN, CDR2 SYDVKM. The CDR3 length is 12 residues. As for this clone: Its specificity is unknown.

The sample here was unstimulated CD4+ T cells sorted from spleen or lymph node cells, taken before transplant. This TCR was sampled from a human donor who was the organ donor for an intestinal transplant. This chain connects TRBV28 to TRBJ2-7; TRBD1 matches at 9 bases. The CDR3 here is CASLGQGYEQYF. In DNA, the CDR3 is TGTGCCAGCTTGGGACAGGGCTACGAGCAGTACTTC.